Listed below are T cell receptor beta chains from one sample, sequenced in a study of T cells in Graves' hyperthyroidism and ophthalmopathy. TCRdb reprocessed the multiplex PCR reads with MiXCR, giving one entry per CDR3 protein. The sample lists approximately 610,000 distinct CDR3 sequences; roughly 14% were seen once. Sequencing used blood. Source of these receptors: a middle-aged woman with Graves' ophthalmopathy. The CDR3 runs from the conserved cysteine through the conserved F or W. D genes are given only for firm matches. Rows may omit the clone size; those that give it use once, few, many or a size class.

>15|many|TRBV10-3|TRBJ2-2|TRBD2
TGTGCCATCAGTGAGAAACTAGCGGGAACCGGGGAGCTGTTTTTT
CAISEKLAGTGELFF
>16|-|TRBV11-1|TRBJ2-7|-
TGTGCCAGCAGCTTAGGCGGCCTTGCTAGCTCTTACGAGCAGTACTTC
CASSLGGLASSYEQYF
>15|-|TRBV27|TRBJ2-5|TRBD1
TGTGCCAGCAGGAAACTACAGGGGGTGGGGGAGACCCAGTACTTC
CASRKLQGVGETQYF
>14|-|TRBV27|TRBJ2-4|TRBD1
TGTGCCAGCAGTGTTGGACAGGGGTGGAACATTCAGTACTTC
CASSVGQGWNIQYF
>13|-|TRBV20-1|TRBJ1-5|TRBD1
TGCAGTGCTAGAGAAAGGGGGCGTCAGCCCCAGCATTTT
CSARERGRQPQHF
>17|-|TRBV12-5|TRBJ1-5|-
TGTGCTAGTGGTTTGGTATTAGGACAACATAGCAATCAGCCCCAGCATTTT
CASGLVLGQHSNQPQHF
>16|many|TRBV6-2/TRBV6-3|TRBJ2-7|-
TGTGCCAGCAGTTCCCCCCAGGTTGAGTTTGTCTACGAGCAGTACTTC
CASSSPQVEFVYEQYF
>15|many|TRBV28|TRBJ2-7|-
TGTGCCAGCTGCGCCGCATCACGGGTGTTAGACGAGCAGTACTTC
CASCAASRVLDEQYF
>16|many|TRBV28|TRBJ2-3|-
TGTGCCAGCAGCGGGGCCACAGACCTAGGCACAGATACGCAGTATTTT
CASSGATDLGTDTQYF
>17|many|TRBV5-4|TRBJ1-1|-
TGTGCCAGCAGCTTGGCCCGGGCCGCCCTCACGAACACTGAAGCTTTCTTT
CASSLARAALTNTEAFF
>15|many|TRBV12-3/TRBV12-4|TRBJ1-2|-
TGTGCCAGCAGTTTAGCGTACCGTGAACAGCATGGCTACACCTTC
CASSLAYREQHGYTF
>16|-|TRBV5-1|TRBJ1-2|-
TGCGCCAGCAGCTTGGAGGGCGGGCGCTCAAACTATGGCTACACCTTC
CASSLEGGRSNYGYTF
>9|many|TRBV20-1|TRBJ1-1|-
TGCAGTGCTAGTTCCCGGTCTTTCTTT
CSASSRSFF
>14|many|TRBV19|TRBJ2-7|TRBD1
TGTGCCAGTAGTACCGGGACAGGGGGCGAAGAGCAGTACTTC
CASSTGTGGEEQYF
>12|-|TRBV7-9|TRBJ1-6|-
TGTGCCAGCAGCCGGGAGGAATCACCCCTCCACTTT
CASSREESPLHF
>14|-|TRBV30|TRBJ2-7|TRBD1
TGTGCCTGGGAGGGACAGGGCGCTCCCTACGAGCAGTACTTC
CAWEGQGAPYEQYF
>14|few|TRBV6-1|TRBJ2-3|-
TGTGCCAGCAGTTCAGGCTTCCCGCCGGATACGCAGTATTTT
CASSSGFPPDTQYF
>13|-|TRBV18|TRBJ2-5|-
TGTGCCAGCTCGTCGGACAGCAAAGAGACCCAGTACTTC
CASSSDSKETQYF
>16|-|TRBV28|TRBJ1-5|-
TGTGCCAGCAGTTTTCCCATGGGGCTCGACAATCAGCCCCAGCATTTT
CASSFPMGLDNQPQHF
>16|few|TRBV30|TRBJ2-5|TRBD2
TGTGCCTGGAGTATCAGACTAGCGGGTGAAAAAGAGACCCAGTACTTC
CAWSIRLAGEKETQYF
>14|-|TRBV5-6|TRBJ2-3|TRBD2
TGTGCCAGCAGCTTCGCAGCGGGACCAGATACGCAGTATTTT
CASSFAAGPDTQYF
>15|-|TRBV20-1|TRBJ2-4|TRBD1
TGCAGTGCTAGGCGTCCCGGGACAGGGCTCAACATTCAGTACTTC
CSARRPGTGLNIQYF
>15|many|TRBV6-5|TRBJ1-1|-
TGTGCCAGCGTCCCGAGGAGGGGTGGAGGGACTGAAGCTTTCTTT
CASVPRRGGGTEAFF
>16|-|TRBV11-2|TRBJ2-3|-
TGTGCCAGCAGCTTATATCGAGAGCCGGGCACAGATACGCAGTATTTT
CASSLYREPGTDTQYF
>16|many|TRBV28|TRBJ2-1|TRBD2
TGTGCCAGCAGTCCTCCCCCGGGAGGGCTTTACAATGAGCAGTTCTTC
CASSPPPGGLYNEQFF
>12|many|TRBV12-3/TRBV12-4|TRBJ2-4|-
TGTGCCAGCAGTTGGGCAGGTGGCATTCAGTACTTC
CASSWAGGIQYF
>14|many|TRBV12-3/TRBV12-4|TRBJ1-5|-
TGTGCCAGCAGGGGGGGGGGCCGCAATCAGCCCCAGCATTTT
CASRGGGRNQPQHF
>13|many|TRBV2|TRBJ2-7|TRBD2
TGTGCCAGCAGTCCGGGACTAGCAGTCGAGCAGTACTTC
CASSPGLAVEQYF
>14|few|TRBV27|TRBJ2-2|-
TGTGCCAGCAGTTTGGATCCGGGGCCCGGGGAGCTGTTTTTT
CASSLDPGPGELFF
>16|-|TRBV5-6|TRBJ2-5|-
TGTGCCAGCAGCCCCTTAGTCGGGACACCGCAAGAGACCCAGTACTTC
CASSPLVGTPQETQYF
>14|few|TRBV6-2/TRBV6-3|TRBJ1-2|-
TGTGCCAGCAGCTCCGGATCAGTAGTATATGGCTACACCTTC
CASSSGSVVYGYTF
>12|few|TRBV18|TRBJ1-1|-
TGTGCCAGCTCACCACAGGACGGAGAAGCTTTCTTT
CASSPQDGEAFF
>15|-|TRBV27|TRBJ2-7|-
TGTGCCAGCAGTTTATCAGGGTTGAGTCCCTTCGAGCAGTACTTC
CASSLSGLSPFEQYF
>15|-|TRBV2|TRBJ2-7|-
TGTGCCAGCAGTCCCACCCGAGACAGAACCTACGAGCAGTACTTC
CASSPTRDRTYEQYF
>15|many|TRBV7-6|TRBJ1-4|-
TGTGCCAGCAGACAAACCCTGGGGGCGAACGAAAAACTGTTTTTT
CASRQTLGANEKLFF
>17|many|TRBV10-2|TRBJ2-7|TRBD2
TGCGCCAGCAGTGAGTCACTAGCGGGAATAAGGCCGGGCGAGCAGTACTTC
CASSESLAGIRPGEQYF
>16|-|TRBV29-1|TRBJ1-2|-
TGCAGCGTTTCCCACGAAATACAGGGTAAAGAGAGTGGCTACACCTTC
CSVSHEIQGKESGYTF
>16|many|TRBV6-5|TRBJ2-7|-
TGTGCCAGCAGTTACGCGGAGGGAATCCCCCCCTACGAGCAGTACTTC
CASSYAEGIPPYEQYF
>15|-|TRBV20-1|TRBJ2-7|TRBD1
TGCAGTGCTAGAGACCCGGGACAGCAAATCTACGAGCAGTACTTC
CSARDPGQQIYEQYF
>15|many|TRBV12-3/TRBV12-4|TRBJ1-1|TRBD1
TGTGCCAGCAGTTTTCAGGGGGGAGGGAACACTGAAGCTTTCTTT
CASSFQGGGNTEAFF
>9|-|TRBV20-1|TRBJ1-1|-
TGCAGTGCGATGCGGGAAGCTTTCTTT
CSAMREAFF
>16|-|TRBV20-1|TRBJ2-2|TRBD1
TGCAGTGCTAGATCCCCCGGGACAGGGAACACCGGGGAGCTGTTTTTT
CSARSPGTGNTGELFF
>15|many|TRBV7-9|TRBJ2-7|TRBD2
TGTGCCAGCAGCCGATCGGGACTACCCGACTACGAGCAGTACTTC
CASSRSGLPDYEQYF
>16|-|TRBV3-1|TRBJ2-2|TRBD1
TGTGCCAGCAGCCAAGGGCCGGGACAGGTAAACGGGGAGCTGTTTTTT
CASSQGPGQVNGELFF
>16|once|TRBV5-1|TRBJ2-5|TRBD1
TGCGCCAGCAGCTTGGCTCCGGGACAGGGGATAGAGACCCAGTACTTC
CASSLAPGQGIETQYF
>14|few|TRBV19|TRBJ1-1|-
TGTGCCAGTAGGTCCAGGACAGAGAACACTGAAGCTTTCTTT
CASRSRTENTEAFF
>11|many|TRBV4-2|TRBJ1-2|-
TGTGCCAGCAGCCCGGCGGATGGCTACACCTTC
CASSPADGYTF
>15|-|TRBV2|TRBJ1-5|-
TGTGCCAGCATGCGGGAGGGGACGGGCAATCAGCCCCAGCATTTT
CASMREGTGNQPQHF
>13|few|TRBV6-2/TRBV6-3|TRBJ2-2|-
TGTGCCAGCAGCCCCAACCCCACCGGGGGGCTGTTTTTT
CASSPNPTGGLFF
>13|many|TRBV15|TRBJ2-7|-
TGTGCCACCAGCAGAGACCGCACCTACGAGCAGTACTTC
CATSRDRTYEQYF
>11|few|TRBV6-2/TRBV6-3|TRBJ1-2|-
TGTGCCAGCAGCCTTCGAGGGGACTACACCTTC
CASSLRGDYTF
>15|many|TRBV7-2|TRBJ2-7|TRBD1
TGTGCCAGCAGTTTATCCGGGACAGACACCTACGAGCAGTGCTTC
CASSLSGTDTYEQCF
>11|many|TRBV15|TRBJ2-4|-
TGTGCCACCAGCAGAGAAGACATTCAGTACTTC
CATSREDIQYF